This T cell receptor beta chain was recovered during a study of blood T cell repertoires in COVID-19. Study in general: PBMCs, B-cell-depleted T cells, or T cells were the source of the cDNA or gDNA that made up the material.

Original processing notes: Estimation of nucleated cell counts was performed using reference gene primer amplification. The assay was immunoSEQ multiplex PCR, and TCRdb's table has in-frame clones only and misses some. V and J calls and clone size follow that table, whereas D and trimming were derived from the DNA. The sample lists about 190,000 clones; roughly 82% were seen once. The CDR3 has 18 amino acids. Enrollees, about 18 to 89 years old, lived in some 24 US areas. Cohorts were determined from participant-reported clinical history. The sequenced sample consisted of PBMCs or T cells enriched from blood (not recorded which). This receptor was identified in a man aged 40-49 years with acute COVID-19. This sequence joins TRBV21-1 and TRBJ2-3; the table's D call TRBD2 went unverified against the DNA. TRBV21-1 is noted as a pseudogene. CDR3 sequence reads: CASSSRVVAAPLTDTQYF. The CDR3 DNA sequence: TGTGCCAGCAGCTCCAGAGTTGTAGCGGCCCCCCTCACAGATACGCAGTATTTT.